The following is a T cell receptor (beta chain) sequence with its context. The sample comes from a study of blood T cell repertoires in COVID-19. Looking at the study overall: Whether acute or convalescent, the COVID-19 samples came from the United States, Italy and Spain.

After removal of 7 bases from V and 2 bases from J, the junction contained 6 bases not matched to a gene. Germline-derived CDR1 and CDR2 are LNHDA and SQIVND (reference sequence). The CDR3 loop spans 15 amino acids. Seattle patients were enrolled while actively infected and followed longitudinally. Generated by immunoSEQ multiplex PCR, the TCRdb table keeps only in-frame clones and is missing some. Altogether fewer than 500,000 clones are present, 85% to 90% being singletons, with the ten largest covering 0.75% to 0.85%. The chain employs TRBV19 and TRBJ2-3; the match to TRBD1 covers 10 bases. Sequencing was done on a sample of peripheral blood. This sequence was found in a man between 18 and 35 years old with COVID-19, enrolled during active disease. CDR3 region: CASTRDRGITDTQYF. As DNA, the CDR3 is TGTGCCAGTACCCGGGACAGGGGCATCACAGATACGCAGTATTTT.